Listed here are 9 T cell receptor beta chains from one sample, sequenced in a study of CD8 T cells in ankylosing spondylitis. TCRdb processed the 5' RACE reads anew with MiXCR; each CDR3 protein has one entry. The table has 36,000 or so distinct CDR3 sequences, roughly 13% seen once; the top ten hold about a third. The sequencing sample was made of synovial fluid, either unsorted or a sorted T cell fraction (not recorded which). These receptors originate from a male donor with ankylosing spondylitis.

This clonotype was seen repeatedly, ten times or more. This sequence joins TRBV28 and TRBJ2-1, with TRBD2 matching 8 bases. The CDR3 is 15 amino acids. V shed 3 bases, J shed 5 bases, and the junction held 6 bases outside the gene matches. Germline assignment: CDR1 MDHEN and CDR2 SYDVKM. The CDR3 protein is CASSFYGRGNNEQFF. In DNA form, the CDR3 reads TGTGCCAGCAGTTTTTACGGGAGGGGGAACAATGAGCAGTTCTTC.

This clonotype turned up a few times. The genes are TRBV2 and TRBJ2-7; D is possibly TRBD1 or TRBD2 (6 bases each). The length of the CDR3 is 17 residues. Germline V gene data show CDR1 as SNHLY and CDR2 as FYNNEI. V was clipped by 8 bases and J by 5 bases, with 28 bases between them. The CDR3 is CASEKKNREVGRNEQYF. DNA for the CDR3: TGTGCCAGCGAAAAAAAAAACAGGGAGGTGGGTAGGAACGAGCAGTACTTC.

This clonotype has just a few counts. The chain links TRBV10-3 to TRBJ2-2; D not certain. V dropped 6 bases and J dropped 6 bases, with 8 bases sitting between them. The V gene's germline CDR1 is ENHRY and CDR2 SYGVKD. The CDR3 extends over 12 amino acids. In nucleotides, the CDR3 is TGTGCCATCAGCGACTTGGCCGGGGAGCTGTTTTTT. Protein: CAISDLAGELFF.

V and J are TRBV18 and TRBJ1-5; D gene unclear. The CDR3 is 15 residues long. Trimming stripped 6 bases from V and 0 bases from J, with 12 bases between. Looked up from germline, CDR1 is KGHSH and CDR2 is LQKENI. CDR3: CASSNQEYSNQPQHF. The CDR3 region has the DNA TGTGCCAGCTCGAACCAAGAGTATAGCAATCAGCCCCAGCATTTT.

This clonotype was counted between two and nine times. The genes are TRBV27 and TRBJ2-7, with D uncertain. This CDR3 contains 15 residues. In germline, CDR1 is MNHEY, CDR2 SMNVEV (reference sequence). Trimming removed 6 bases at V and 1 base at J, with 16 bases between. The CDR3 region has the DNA TGTGCCAGCAGCCGGTGGGCTGTACGATCCTACGAGCAGTACTTC. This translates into CASSRWAVRSYEQYF.

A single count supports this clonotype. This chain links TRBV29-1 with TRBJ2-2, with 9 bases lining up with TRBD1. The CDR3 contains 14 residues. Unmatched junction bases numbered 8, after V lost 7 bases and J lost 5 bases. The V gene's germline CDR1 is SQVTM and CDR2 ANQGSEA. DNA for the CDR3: TGCAGCGCCTCGGGACAGGGATTTACCGGGGAGCTGTTTTTT. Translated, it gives CSASGQGFTGELFF.

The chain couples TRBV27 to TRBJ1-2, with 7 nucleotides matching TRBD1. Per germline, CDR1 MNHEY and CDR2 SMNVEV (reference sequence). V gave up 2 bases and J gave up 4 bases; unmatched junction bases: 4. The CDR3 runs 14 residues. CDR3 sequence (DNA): TGTGCCAGCAGTTTAACAGGGGATCGCTATGGCTACACCTTC. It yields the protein CASSLTGDRYGYTF.

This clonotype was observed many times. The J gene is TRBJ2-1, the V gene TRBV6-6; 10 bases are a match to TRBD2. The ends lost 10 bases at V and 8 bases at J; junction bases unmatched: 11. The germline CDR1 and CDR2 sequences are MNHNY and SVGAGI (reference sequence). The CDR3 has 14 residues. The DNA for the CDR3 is TGTGCCACCTCTCTATCTAGCGGGAGCCATGAGCAGTTCTTC. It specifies CATSLSSGSHEQFF.

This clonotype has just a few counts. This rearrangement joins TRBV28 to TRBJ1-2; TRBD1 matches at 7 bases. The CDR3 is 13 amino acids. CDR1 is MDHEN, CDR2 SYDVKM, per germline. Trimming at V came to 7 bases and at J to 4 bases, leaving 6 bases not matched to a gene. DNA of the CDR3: TGTGCCAGCACCGTCAGGGGGACCTATGGCTACACCTTC. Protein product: CASTVRGTYGYTF.